This passage covers 5 T cell receptor beta chains from one sample sequenced in a study of T cell responses to AZD1222 COVID-19 vaccine (dated by TCRdb to about 2021). Per the publication, the time point label means: baseline before first vaccination. The protocol used for the library was the immunoSEQ multiplex PCR assay. The immuneACCESS repertoire file appears here via TCRdb, limited to in-frame rearrangements. These files lack a portion of the clones; in checked studies, under half of the deficit traces to unresolved V genes, and the cause of the others is not known. The sample contains around 99,000 clones, roughly 90% of them found a single time. The ten largest account for 5.5% to 8.5% of the sample. This sample comprised peripheral blood, obtained on day 0 of AZD1222 vaccination. These receptor sequences come from an adult in good health.

CDR3 protein: CASSQLRQPPETQYF. The CDR3 DNA reads TGCGCCAGCAGCCAATTGAGACAGCCCCCAGAGACCCAGTACTTC. The V and J genes are TRBV4-1 and TRBJ2-5, with a weak D call TRBD1 (5 bases). The germline gives CDR1 MGHRA, CDR2 YSYEKL. Trimming took off 2 bases at V and 4 bases at J, with 14 bases between the two ends. The CDR3 loop spans 15 amino acids.

Details on this clone: Other nucleotide sequences from this sample produce the same CDR3. V is TRBV20-1 and J is TRBJ2-7, with 9 bases aligning to TRBD2. Germline V lookup: CDR1 DFQATT, CDR2 SNEGSKA (reference sequence). This CDR3 has 13 amino acids. V dropped 3 bases and J dropped 2; count of bases not matched to a gene: 2. The chain's CDR3 is CSASSGSPYEQYF. Here the CDR3 DNA reads TGCAGTGCTAGTAGCGGGAGCCCCTACGAGCAGTACTTC.

The chain carries TRBV28 and TRBJ1-5, with 7 bases matching TRBD1. The V gene end was trimmed by 6 bases and the J gene end by 2 bases; junction bases not matched to a gene: 4. CDR1 is MDHEN, CDR2 SYDVKM, per germline. There are 14 residues in the CDR3. CDR3 amino acids: CASSTDRGNQPQHF. The CDR3, as DNA: TGTGCCAGCAGCACCGACAGGGGCAATCAGCCCCAGCATTTT.

The chain uses TRBV28 and TRBJ2-3; TRBD2 matches at 8 bases. The length of the CDR3 is 16 residues. The V and J ends lost 5 bases and 0 bases, in that order; junction bases with no gene match: 7. Germline CDR1 MDHEN, CDR2 SYDVKM. CDR3: CASSGRGTRSTDTQYF. The CDR3 bases are TGTGCCAGCAGTGGGCGGGGGACTAGGAGCACAGATACGCAGTATTTT.

This clone appeared once. This chain joins TRBV19 and TRBJ2-1, with D perhaps matching TRBD1 (7 bases). Germline lookup yields CDR1 LNHDA and CDR2 SQIVND (reference sequence). The CDR3 extends over 13 amino acids. Between the trimmed V and J ends, which lost 7 bases and 10 bases, there was a span of 17 bases. The CDR3 nucleotides are TGTGCCAGTACCCCCCCAGGGGGGTGGGAGCAGTTCTTC. Translating it yields CASTPPGGWEQFF.